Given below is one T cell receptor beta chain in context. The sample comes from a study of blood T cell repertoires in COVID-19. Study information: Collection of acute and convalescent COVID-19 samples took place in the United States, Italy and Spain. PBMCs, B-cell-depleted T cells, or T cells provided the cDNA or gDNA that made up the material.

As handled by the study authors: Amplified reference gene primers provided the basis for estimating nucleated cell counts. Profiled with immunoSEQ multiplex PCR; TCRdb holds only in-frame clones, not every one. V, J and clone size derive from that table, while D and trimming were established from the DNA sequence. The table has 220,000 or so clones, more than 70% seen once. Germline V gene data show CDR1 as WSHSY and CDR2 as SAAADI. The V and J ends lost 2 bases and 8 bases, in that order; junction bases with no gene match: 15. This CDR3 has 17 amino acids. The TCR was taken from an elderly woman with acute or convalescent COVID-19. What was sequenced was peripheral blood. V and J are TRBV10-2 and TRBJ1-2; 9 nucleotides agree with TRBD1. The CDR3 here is CASSEGIPGQGPGGYTF. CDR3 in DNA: TGCGCCAGCAGTGAGGGGATACCGGGACAGGGACCCGGGGGCTACACCTTC.